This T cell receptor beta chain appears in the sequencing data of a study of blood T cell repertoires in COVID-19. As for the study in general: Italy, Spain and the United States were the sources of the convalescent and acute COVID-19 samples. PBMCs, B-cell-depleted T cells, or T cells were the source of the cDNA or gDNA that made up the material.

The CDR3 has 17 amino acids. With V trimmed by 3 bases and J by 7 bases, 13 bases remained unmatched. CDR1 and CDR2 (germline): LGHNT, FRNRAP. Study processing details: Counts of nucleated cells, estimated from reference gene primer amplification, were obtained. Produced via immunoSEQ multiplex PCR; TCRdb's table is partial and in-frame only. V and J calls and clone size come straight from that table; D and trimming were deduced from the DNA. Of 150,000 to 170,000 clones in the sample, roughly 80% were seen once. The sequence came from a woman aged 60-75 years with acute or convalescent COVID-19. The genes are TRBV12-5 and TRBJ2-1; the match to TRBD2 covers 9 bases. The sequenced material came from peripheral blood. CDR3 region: CASGFRAWTSDPNEQFF. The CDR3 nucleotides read TGTGCTAGTGGTTTCCGGGCCTGGACTAGCGACCCAAATGAGCAGTTCTTC.